One sample yielded the 15 T cell receptor beta chains listed below, sequenced in a study of blood T cells in healthy people across ages. For the second PCR, which ran for 7 to 11 cycles, a sample-barcoded 5' primer and a J-beta primer mix were used. MiXCR, applied by TCRdb to the 5' RACE reads, yields one record per CDR3 protein. The sample shows 1.5 million to 2 million distinct CDR3 sequences, just under 50% of them seen only once. Sequences were obtained from blood. Receptors were obtained from a woman in her forties in good health.

This chain joins TRBV3-1 and TRBJ2-5, with D perhaps TRBD2 (5 bases). The CDR3 is 17 residues long. Looked up from germline, CDR1 is LGHDT and CDR2 is YNNKEL (reference sequence). Trimming took off 0 bases at V and 1 base at J, with 15 bases between the two ends. In DNA form, the CDR3 reads TGTGCCAGCAGCCAAGATTTCGGGAATCAGGCCCAAGAGACCCAGTACTTC. This codes for CASSQDFGNQAQETQYF.

This chain links TRBV7-2 with TRBJ2-7; no reliable D call. This CDR3 contains 18 residues. Looked up from germline, CDR1 is SGHTA and CDR2 is FQGNSA. Between the trimmed V and J ends, which lost 2 bases and 0 bases, there was a span of 20 bases. The chain's CDR3 is CASSLNIPQTKSSYEQYF. The CDR3 DNA sequence: TGTGCCAGCAGCTTAAACATCCCTCAAACGAAGAGCTCCTACGAGCAGTACTTC.

This clonotype was detected only a few times. This chain uses TRBV20-1 with TRBJ2-5; no firm D call. Germline loops: CDR1 DFQATT, CDR2 SNEGSKA (reference sequence). Trimming took off 6 bases at V and 2 bases at J, with 16 bases between the two ends. This CDR3 is built from 14 residues. CDR3 amino acids: CSATNRVTQETQYF. DNA for the CDR3: TGCAGTGCCACAAACCGGGTGACACAAGAGACCCAGTACTTC.

The gene calls are TRBV28 and TRBJ1-2, with D hard to call. Per the germline V gene, CDR1 is MDHEN and CDR2 is SYDVKM. The CDR3 loop spans 12 amino acids. The V and J ends lost 6 bases and 2 bases respectively, with 7 bases between them. The CDR3 region is CASRVVNYGYTF. DNA of the CDR3: TGTGCCAGCAGGGTGGTAAACTATGGCTACACCTTC.

The chain carries TRBV15 and TRBJ1-2, with D possibly matching TRBD1 (6 bases). Trimming removed 0 bases at V and 8 bases at J, with 13 bases between. The CDR3 has 14 amino acids. Germline V CDR1 and CDR2: LNHNV, YYDKDF (reference sequence). The chain's CDR3 is CATSRDRGAEGYTF. CDR3 nucleotide sequence: TGTGCCACCAGCAGAGACAGGGGAGCGGAGGGCTACACCTTC. Drawing the rest from reference TRBV15 and TRBJ1-2, the complete variable domain is DAMVIQNPRYQVTQFGKPVTLSCSQTLNHNVMYWYQQKSSQAPKLLFHYYDKDFNNEADTPDNFQSRRPNTSFCFLDIRSPGLGDTAMYLCATSRDRGAEGYTFGSGTRLTVV.

The genes are TRBV18 and TRBJ2-5; 10 bases fit TRBD1. With 3 bases clipped from V and 4 bases from J, the junction kept 5 bases outside the gene matches. From germline, CDR1 is KGHSH and CDR2 LQKENI. This CDR3 has 15 residues. The CDR3 DNA reads as TGTGCCAGCTCACCGGGACAGGGGAGGATAGAGACCCAGTACTTC. This translates into CASSPGQGRIETQYF.

The chain employs TRBV5-1 and TRBJ2-5, with D possibly matching TRBD1 (5 bases). This CDR3 has 14 residues. The germline V gene encodes CDR1 SGHRS and CDR2 YFSETQ. With 0 bases removed from V and 5 bases from J, the gap between germline ends came to 11 bases. Here the CDR3 DNA reads TGCGCCAGCAGCTTGGCAGTGGGGCTCGAGACCCAGTACTTC. Its translation is CASSLAVGLETQYF.

This clonotype was seen more than once but under ten times. The chain employs TRBV6-4 and TRBJ2-7; possible D gene TRBD1, 8 bases. The germline gives CDR1 MRHNA, CDR2 SNTAGT. Trimming removed 6 bases at V and 6 bases at J, with 15 bases between. The CDR3 is made up of 13 amino acids. CDR3 protein: CASSSTGEGEQYF. As DNA, the CDR3 is TGTGCCAGCAGCTCGACAGGGGAGGGCGAGCAGTACTTC.

This clonotype was seen only once. The rearrangement links TRBV6-2 or TRBV6-3 to TRBJ2-3, with TRBD2 identical over 11 bases. With V trimmed by 4 bases and J by 6 bases, 15 bases remained unmatched. Germline CDR1 MNHEY, CDR2 SVGEGT. This CDR3 contains 18 residues. As DNA, the CDR3 is TGTGCCAGCAGTTCTCCTCCCAGACTAGCGGGGTACGTGGATACGCAGTATTTT. It yields the protein CASSSPPRLAGYVDTQYF.

This chain connects TRBV3-1 to TRBJ2-5; no clear D. This CDR3 region has 15 residues. V lost 1 base to trimming and J lost 2 bases, with 11 bases between them. Germline CDR1 LGHDT, CDR2 YNNKEL (reference sequence). CDR3 DNA: TGTGCCAGCAGCCAAGCATACGGCGGACAAGAGACCCAGTACTTC. It codes for CASSQAYGGQETQYF.

This clonotype came up a few times. This rearrangement joins TRBV7-2 to TRBJ2-5; 9 bases map to TRBD2. V trimming: 2 bases; J trimming: 4 bases; junction bases outside the gene matches: 14. Germline CDR1 is SGHTA and CDR2 is FQGNSA. This CDR3 has 18 residues. The DNA for the CDR3 is TGTGCCAGCAGCTTAAGGAATAGAGCTAGCGGGGACCGAGAGACCCAGTACTTC. Translation: CASSLRNRASGDRETQYF.

The chain combines TRBV11-3 with TRBJ2-1, with D possibly matching TRBD1 (5 bases). Germline V lookup: CDR1 SGHNT, CDR2 YENEEA. The CDR3 covers 16 residues. V was cut by 3 bases and J by 0 bases, with 12 bases left in between. CDR3: CASSFLHRSSYNEQFF. The CDR3 bases are TGTGCCAGCAGCTTCCTGCACAGGAGCTCCTACAATGAGCAGTTCTTC.

Remarks on this clonotype: One base away lies a much larger clone, so this may be a sequencing read error. This rearrangement joins TRBV29-1 to TRBJ2-5; 8 bases line up with TRBD1. Germline V gives CDR1 SQVTM, CDR2 ANQGSEA. The CDR3 covers 12 residues. CDR3 nucleotides: TGCAGCGTCGGGACAGGTGTAGAGACCCGGTACTTC. Protein product: CSVGTGVETRYF.

This clonotype came up a few times. The chain recombines TRBV5-1 with TRBJ2-3; 7 bases line up with TRBD1. CDR1 SGHRS and CDR2 YFSETQ come from the germline V gene. V trimming: 5 bases; J trimming: 2 bases; junction bases outside the gene matches: 5. The CDR3 totals 14 residues. The CDR3 loop reads CASRSTGSTDTQYF. DNA of the CDR3: TGCGCCAGCAGATCGACAGGGTCCACAGATACGCAGTATTTT.

V usage is TRBV7-2 and J usage is TRBJ2-1; no reliable D call. The V end lost 6 bases, the J end lost 5 bases, and 14 bases lay between the germline ends. CDR3 size: 14 residues. Germline CDR1 is SGHTA and CDR2 is FQGNSA. In DNA form, the CDR3 reads TGTGCCAGCAGGCGTAGAAACCGGAACAATGAGCAGTTCTTC. Translating gives CASRRRNRNNEQFF.